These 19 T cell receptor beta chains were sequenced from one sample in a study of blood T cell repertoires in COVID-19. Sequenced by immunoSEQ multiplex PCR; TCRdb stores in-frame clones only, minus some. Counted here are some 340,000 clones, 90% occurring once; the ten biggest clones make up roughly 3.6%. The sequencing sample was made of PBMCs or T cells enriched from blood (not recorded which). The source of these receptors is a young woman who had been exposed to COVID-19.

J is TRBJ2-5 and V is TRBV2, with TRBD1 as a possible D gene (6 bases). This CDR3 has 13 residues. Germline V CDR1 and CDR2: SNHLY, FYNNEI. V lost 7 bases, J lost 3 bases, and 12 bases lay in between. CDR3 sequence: CASNLQGEETQYF. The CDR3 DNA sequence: TGTGCCAGCAATCTACAGGGCGAAGAGACCCAGTACTTC.

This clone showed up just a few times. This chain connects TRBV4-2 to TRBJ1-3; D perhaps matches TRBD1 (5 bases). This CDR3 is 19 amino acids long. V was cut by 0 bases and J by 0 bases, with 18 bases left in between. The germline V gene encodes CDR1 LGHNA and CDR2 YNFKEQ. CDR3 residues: CASSQDRGGGVPSGNTIYF. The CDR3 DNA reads TGTGCCAGCAGCCAAGACCGGGGGGGAGGGGTCCCCTCTGGAAACACCATATATTTT.

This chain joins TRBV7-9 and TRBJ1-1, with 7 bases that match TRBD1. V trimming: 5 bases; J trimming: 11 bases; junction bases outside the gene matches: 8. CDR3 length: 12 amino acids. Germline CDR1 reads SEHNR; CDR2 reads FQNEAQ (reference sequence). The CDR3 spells CASSDRDIRAFF. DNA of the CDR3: TGTGCCAGCAGCGACAGGGACATTAGGGCTTTCTTT.

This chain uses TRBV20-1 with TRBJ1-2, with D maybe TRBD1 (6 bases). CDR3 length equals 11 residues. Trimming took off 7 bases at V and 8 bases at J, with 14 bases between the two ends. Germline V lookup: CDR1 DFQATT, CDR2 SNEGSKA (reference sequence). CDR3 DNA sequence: TGCAGTGGGCCGGGGGGCTCGGGCTACACCTTC. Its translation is CSGPGGSGYTF.

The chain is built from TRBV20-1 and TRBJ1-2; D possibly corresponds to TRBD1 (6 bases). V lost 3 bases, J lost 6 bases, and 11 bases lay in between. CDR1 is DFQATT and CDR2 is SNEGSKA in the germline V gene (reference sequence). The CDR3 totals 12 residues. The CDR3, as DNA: TGCAGTGCTAGTCAGGGGATCCATGGCTACACCTTC. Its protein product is CSASQGIHGYTF.

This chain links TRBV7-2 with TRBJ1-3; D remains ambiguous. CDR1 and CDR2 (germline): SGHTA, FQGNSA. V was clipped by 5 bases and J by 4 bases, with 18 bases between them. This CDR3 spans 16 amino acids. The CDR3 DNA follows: TGTGCCAGCAGCCAATCCCCGGGCCGAGGGGGAAACACCATATATTTT. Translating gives CASSQSPGRGGNTIYF.

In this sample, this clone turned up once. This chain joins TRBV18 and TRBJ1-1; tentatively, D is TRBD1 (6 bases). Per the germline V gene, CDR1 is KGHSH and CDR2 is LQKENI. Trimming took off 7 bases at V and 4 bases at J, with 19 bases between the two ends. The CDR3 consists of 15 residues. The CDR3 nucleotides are TGTGCCAGCTTACTATCCGGGGGGGCTGGCACTGAAGCTTTCTTT. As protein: CASLLSGGAGTEAFF. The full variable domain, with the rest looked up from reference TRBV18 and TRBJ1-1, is NAGVMQNPRHLVRRRGQEARLRCSPMKGHSHVYWYRQLPEEGLKFMVYLQKENIIDESGMPKERFSAEFPKEGPSILRIQQVVRGDSAAYFCASLLSGGAGTEAFFGQGTRLTVV.

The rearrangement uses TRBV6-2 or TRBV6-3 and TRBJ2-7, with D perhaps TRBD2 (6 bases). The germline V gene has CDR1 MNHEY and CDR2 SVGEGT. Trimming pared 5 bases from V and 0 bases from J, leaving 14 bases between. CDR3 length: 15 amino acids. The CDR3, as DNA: TGTGCCAGCAGTCACGGACTATTTTCCTCCTACGAGCAGTACTTC. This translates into CASSHGLFSSYEQYF.

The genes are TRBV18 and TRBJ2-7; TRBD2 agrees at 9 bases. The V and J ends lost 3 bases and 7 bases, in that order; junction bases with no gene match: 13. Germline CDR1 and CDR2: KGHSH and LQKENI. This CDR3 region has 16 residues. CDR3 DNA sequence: TGTGCCAGCTCACCTGGTACCGGGACTAGCTCTCTTGAGCAGTACTTC. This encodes CASSPGTGTSSLEQYF.

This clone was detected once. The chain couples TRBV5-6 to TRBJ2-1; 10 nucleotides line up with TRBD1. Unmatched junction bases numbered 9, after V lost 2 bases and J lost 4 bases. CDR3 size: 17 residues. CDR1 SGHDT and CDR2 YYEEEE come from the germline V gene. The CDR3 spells CASSLGAGTGVYNEQFF. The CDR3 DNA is TGTGCCAGCAGCTTAGGTGCCGGGACAGGGGTATACAATGAGCAGTTCTTC.

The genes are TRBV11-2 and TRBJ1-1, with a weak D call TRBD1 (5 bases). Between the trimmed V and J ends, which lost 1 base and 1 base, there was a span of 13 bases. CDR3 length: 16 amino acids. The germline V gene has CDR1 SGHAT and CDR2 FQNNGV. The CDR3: CASSLGLGHRNTEAFF. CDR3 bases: TGTGCCAGCAGCTTAGGCCTCGGACACAGGAACACTGAAGCTTTCTTT.

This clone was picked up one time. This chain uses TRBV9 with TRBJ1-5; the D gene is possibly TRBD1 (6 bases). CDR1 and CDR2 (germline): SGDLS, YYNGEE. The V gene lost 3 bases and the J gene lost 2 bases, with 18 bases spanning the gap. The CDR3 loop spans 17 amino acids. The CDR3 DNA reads TGTGCCAGCAGCGCCTTCTCGGGGGGCGCGGGCAATCAGCCCCAGCATTTT. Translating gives CASSAFSGGAGNQPQHF. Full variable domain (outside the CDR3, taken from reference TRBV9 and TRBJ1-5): DSGVTQTPKHLITATGQRVTLRCSPRSGDLSVYWYQQSLDQGLQFLIQYYNGEERAKGNILERFSAQQFPDLHSELNLSSLELGDSALYFCASSAFSGGAGNQPQHFGDGTRLSIL.

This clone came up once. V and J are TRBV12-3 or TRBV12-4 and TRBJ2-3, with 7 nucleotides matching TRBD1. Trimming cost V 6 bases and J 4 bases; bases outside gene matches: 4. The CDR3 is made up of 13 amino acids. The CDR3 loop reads CASRATGADTQYF. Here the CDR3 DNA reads TGTGCCAGCAGGGCTACAGGGGCAGATACGCAGTATTTT.

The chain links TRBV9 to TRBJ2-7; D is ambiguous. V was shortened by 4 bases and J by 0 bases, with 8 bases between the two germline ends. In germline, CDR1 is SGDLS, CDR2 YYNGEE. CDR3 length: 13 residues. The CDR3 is CASSLSGSYEQYF. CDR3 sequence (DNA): TGTGCCAGCAGCTTATCCGGCTCCTACGAGCAGTACTTC.

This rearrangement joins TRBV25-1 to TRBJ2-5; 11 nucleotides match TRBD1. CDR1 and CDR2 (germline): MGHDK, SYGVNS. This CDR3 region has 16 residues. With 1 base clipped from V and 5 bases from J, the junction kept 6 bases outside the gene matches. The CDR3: CASSEWGQGESETQYF. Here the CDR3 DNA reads TGTGCCAGCAGTGAATGGGGACAGGGGGAATCGGAGACCCAGTACTTC.

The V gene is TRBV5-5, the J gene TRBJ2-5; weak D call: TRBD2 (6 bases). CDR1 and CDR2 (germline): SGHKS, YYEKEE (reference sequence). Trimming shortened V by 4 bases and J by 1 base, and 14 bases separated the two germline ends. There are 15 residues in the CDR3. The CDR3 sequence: CASSRSAGSQETQYF. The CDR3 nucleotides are TGTGCCAGCAGCCGCTCGGCGGGGAGCCAAGAGACCCAGTACTTC.

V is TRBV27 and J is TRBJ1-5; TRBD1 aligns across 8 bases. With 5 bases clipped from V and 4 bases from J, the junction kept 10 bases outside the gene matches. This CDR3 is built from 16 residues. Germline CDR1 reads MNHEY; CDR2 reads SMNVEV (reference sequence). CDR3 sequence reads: CASSRTQGAGNQPQHF. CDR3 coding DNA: TGTGCCAGCAGTCGAACGCAGGGGGCCGGGAATCAGCCCCAGCATTTT.

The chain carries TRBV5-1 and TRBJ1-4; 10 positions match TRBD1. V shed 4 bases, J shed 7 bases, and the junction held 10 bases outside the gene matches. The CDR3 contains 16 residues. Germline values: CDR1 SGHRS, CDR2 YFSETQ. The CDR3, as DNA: TGCGCCAGCAGCGGAGGACAGGGGGGGCGACTTGAAAAACTGTTTTTT. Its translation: CASSGGQGGRLEKLFF.

CDR3 residues: CAWTARVRVLNTEAFF. For the CDR3, the DNA is TGTGCCTGGACCGCGAGGGTCCGGGTGCTGAACACTGAAGCTTTCTTT. The chain joins TRBV30 to TRBJ1-1; D remains ambiguous. CDR3 size: 16 residues. Trimming removed 4 bases from V and 0 bases from J, with 18 bases in between. Germline CDR1 reads GTSNPN; CDR2 reads SVGIG (reference sequence). Full variable domain (missing parts from reference TRBV30 and TRBJ1-1): SQTIHQWPATLVQPVGSPLSLECTVEGTSNPNLYWYRQAAGRGLQLLFYSVGIGQISSEVPQNLSASRPQDRQFILSSKKLLLSDSGFYLCAWTARVRVLNTEAFFGQGTRLTVV.